This entry is about one TCR beta chain. Recruited during active infection, patients (from Seattle) were subsequently followed longitudinally. These data belong to a study of blood T cell repertoires in COVID-19. Study-wide background: Acute-phase and convalescent COVID-19 samples originated in the United States, Italy and Spain.

The V end lost 7 bases, the J end lost 7 bases, and 19 bases lay between the germline ends. Per the germline V gene, CDR1 is SQVTM and CDR2 is ANQGSEA. The CDR3 has 13 residues. Original handling: For nucleated cells, counts were estimated from reference gene primer amplification. Sequencing was performed with immunoSEQ multiplex PCR; in TCRdb, only in-frame clones are kept and a portion is missing. The V and J calls and clone size are taken from that table; D and trimming were inferred from the DNA. The data contain 85,000 to 120,000 clones, around 78% of them singletons. This clonotype was sampled from a man older than 75 with COVID-19, enrolled during active disease. Sequences were obtained from peripheral blood. V gene TRBV29-1 combines with J gene TRBJ1-1; weak D call: TRBD1 (6 bases). Here the CDR3 reads CSGDDRYSDEAFF. CDR3 nucleotide sequence: TGCAGCGGGGATGACAGGTACTCGGATGAAGCTTTCTTT. The entire variable domain, with the rest obtained from reference TRBV29-1 and TRBJ1-1, is as follows: SAVISQKPSRDICQRGTSLTIQCQVDSQVTMMFWYRQQPGQSLTLIATANQGSEATYESGFVIDKFPISRPNLTFSTLTVSNMSPEDSSIYLCSGDDRYSDEAFFGQGTRLTVV.